The rows below give T cell receptor beta chains drawn from one sample of a study of CD4+ T cells in melanoma. Some clones are missing from TCRdb's copy, which holds only in-frame ones; the method was immunoSEQ multiplex PCR. The table records around 100,000 clones, around 92% of them present only once. Sequencing was done on a sample of peripheral blood. The source is a human donor with melanoma. CDR3s include the opening cysteine and the closing phenylalanine or tryptophan. D genes are given only for firm matches. The size of a clone is reported for some rows only, either as once, few or many, or as a class for expanded clones.

V	J	size	D	DNA	CDR3
TRBV7-8	TRBJ1-2	-	TRBD1	TGTGCCAGCAGCACCGGGACAGCTTATGGCTACACCTTC	CASSTGTAYGYTF
TRBV28	TRBJ2-2	-	-	TGTGCCAGCAGTTTATTGGGGGGGGAGCTGTTTTTT	CASSLLGGELFF
TRBV28	TRBJ1-1	-	-	TGTGCCAGCATCCAGACCTCGGGACAAACTATGAACACTGAAGCTTTCTTT	CASIQTSGQTMNTEAFF
TRBV7-8	TRBJ2-1	-	-	TGTGCCAGCAGCTTGACGAACTACAATGAGCAGTTCTTC	CASSLTNYNEQFF
TRBV9	TRBJ2-2	-	-	TGTGCCAGCAGCGTAGCGATTACCGGGGAGCTGTTTTTT	CASSVAITGELFF
TRBV9	TRBJ2-1	-	TRBD2	TGTGCCAGCAGCGAGGGACTAGCGGGAGCTCGTGAGCAGTTCTTC	CASSEGLAGAREQFF
TRBV19	TRBJ1-4	-	-	TGTGCCAGTTTGCCCCAGGGAGCGGGAGAAAAACTGTTTTTT	CASLPQGAGEKLFF
TRBV5-1	TRBJ2-7	-	TRBD1	TGCGCCAGCAGCTTGCTAGGACAGGGGGGCTACGAGCAGTACTTC	CASSLLGQGGYEQYF
TRBV28	TRBJ1-2	-	TRBD1	TGTGCCAGCAGTGGAATACAGGGGGATCGCTATGGCTACACCTTC	CASSGIQGDRYGYTF
TRBV9	TRBJ2-2	-	TRBD1	TGTGCCAGCAGCCATACTAGAACTCAGGGGGCGCCCACCGGGGAGCTGTTTTTT	CASSHTRTQGAPTGELFF
TRBV7-3	TRBJ1-1	-	TRBD1	TGTGCCAGCAGCTTAATGTCCCCGGGACAGGGAACTGAAGCTTTCTTT	CASSLMSPGQGTEAFF
TRBV9	TRBJ2-5	-	-	TGTGCCAGCAGCCGGGCAGAGGGGTGGGAGACCCAGTACTTC	CASSRAEGWETQYF
TRBV6-1	TRBJ1-3	few	-	TGTGCCAGCAGTCTCGGACGGTTCTCTGGAAACACCATATATTTT	CASSLGRFSGNTIYF
TRBV6-1	TRBJ1-2	-	-	TGTGCCAGCAGTGAACAACACGGCTATGGCTACACCTTC	CASSEQHGYGYTF
TRBV5-1	TRBJ2-5	-	-	TGCGCCAGCAGCTATGTAGCGGACCGTGAGACCCAGTACTTC	CASSYVADRETQYF
TRBV6-5	TRBJ2-1	-	-	TGTGCCACAAAACCCTTGGGCCCTTACAATGAGCAGTTCTTC	CATKPLGPYNEQFF
TRBV28	TRBJ2-5	-	TRBD2	TGTGCCAGCACCCCCAGCCCCGGGAGGGCCGGAGAGACCCAGTACTTC	CASTPSPGRAGETQYF
TRBV10-1	TRBJ2-7	-	-	TGCGCCAGCAGTGAACAAGAAAGCAACGAGCAGTACTTC	CASSEQESNEQYF
TRBV28	TRBJ1-2	-	-	TGTGCCAGCAGTTTACTAGTCCGGGTTGACGCTAACTATGGCTACACCTTC	CASSLLVRVDANYGYTF
TRBV15	TRBJ2-3	-	-	TGTGCCACCAGCAGGGGGGTAGCGGACACAGATACGCAGTATTTT	CATSRGVADTDTQYF
TRBV28	TRBJ2-7	once	TRBD1	TGTGCCAGCAGAGTACAGGGGTACGAGCAGTACTTC	CASRVQGYEQYF
TRBV6-1	TRBJ2-3	once	TRBD2	TGTGCCAGCCGGACGACTAGCGGGAGGACAGATACGCAGTATTTT	CASRTTSGRTDTQYF
TRBV6-6	TRBJ1-6	-	TRBD1	TGTGCCAGCAGCCGGGACAGGGACGGAGGTTCACCCCTCCACTTT	CASSRDRDGGSPLHF
TRBV27	TRBJ2-7	-	TRBD2	TGTGCCAGCAGTTCGGGACTAGCGGGAGGTGAAGAGCAGTACTTC	CASSSGLAGGEEQYF
TRBV9	TRBJ2-1	-	TRBD2	TGTGCCAGCAGCGTCCGGCGGGAGATTGGTGAGCAGTTCTTC	CASSVRREIGEQFF
TRBV14	TRBJ2-7	few	-	TGTGCCAGCAGCCAAGAAACGTCCTACGAGCAGTACTTC	CASSQETSYEQYF
TRBV19	TRBJ2-3	-	TRBD2	TGTGCCAGTAGTACAGCCGGGACTAGCGGGATACGCCTTTTT	CASSTAGTSGIRLF